A selection of T cell receptor beta chains follows, all from one sample in a study of CD8+CD57+ T cells in acquired aplastic anemia. TCRdb redid the calling of the reads with MiXCR, one entry per CDR3 protein. The sample yields hundreds of thousands of distinct CDR3 sequences, 47% seen once. Sequencing was done on a sample of sorted CD4+, CD8+, or CD8+CD57+ T cells (not recorded which) from PBMCs. All receptors derive from a human donor with aplastic anemia. Both conserved end residues are part of each CDR3. A D gene is named only where the DNA matches it firmly. Not every row has a clone size; where given, it reads once, few, many or a size class.

CDR3nt	CDR3aa	v_gene	j_gene	abundance	d_gene
TGTGCCAGCAGCCAAGCCAGGGGGCGCGGTGGCTACACCTTC	CASSQARGRGGYTF	TRBV14	TRBJ1-2	many	TRBD1
TGTGCCAGCAGCTCCCGTCCCAGGGTACATGGCTACACCTTC	CASSSRPRVHGYTF	TRBV7-8	TRBJ1-2	many	-
TGCGCCAGCAGGGCGACTAGCGGAGCCTACAATGAGCAGTTCTTC	CASRATSGAYNEQFF	TRBV5-1	TRBJ2-1	many	TRBD2
TGTGCCAGCAGCTTGACAGGGGGCAGTGAAAAACTGTTTTTT	CASSLTGGSEKLFF	TRBV7-3	TRBJ1-4	many	TRBD1
TGTGCCAGCGCGGGGGGGCCAGAAGAGACCCAGTACTTC	CASAGGPEETQYF	TRBV6-2/TRBV6-3	TRBJ2-5	few	TRBD2
TGTGCCAGCAGCGTAGTCGGACAGGGTAACTACGAGCAGTACTTC	CASSVVGQGNYEQYF	TRBV9	TRBJ2-7	many	TRBD1
TGTGCCACCAGCAGAGTATTGGGGACAGGGTCCTACGAGCAGTACTTC	CATSRVLGTGSYEQYF	TRBV15	TRBJ2-7	-	TRBD1
TGTGCCAGCAGCGGCGGGACTAGCGGCCAGACCCAGTACTTC	CASSGGTSGQTQYF	TRBV9	TRBJ2-5	-	TRBD2
TGCGCCAGCTGTCGGACTAGCGGGAACGCGAGGGAGACCCAGTACTTC	CASCRTSGNARETQYF	TRBV10-2	TRBJ2-5	-	TRBD2
TGTGCTAGCAGCCCCGTTACCGGGGGCCACGAGCAGTACTTC	CASSPVTGGHEQYF	TRBV7-7	TRBJ2-7	many	-
TGTGCCAGCAGCTTGCAACGGAGGGGGAGATTGATCTACGAGCAGTACTTC	CASSLQRRGRLIYEQYF	TRBV7-3	TRBJ2-7	-	-
TGCGCCAGCAGCCAAGGGGACAGTAATTCACCCCTCCACTTT	CASSQGDSNSPLHF	TRBV4-3	TRBJ1-6	-	TRBD1
TGTGCCAGCAGCCCCCCCTCGGGCGCGGGGACTGAAGCTTTCTTT	CASSPPSGAGTEAFF	TRBV9	TRBJ1-1	many	-
TGTGCCAGCAGCGAAGAACTAGCGGGGACCACAGATACGCAGTATTTT	CASSEELAGTTDTQYF	TRBV7-8	TRBJ2-3	many	TRBD2
TGCAGTGCTCCCTTTATAAATCAGCCCCAGCATTTT	CSAPFINQPQHF	TRBV20-1	TRBJ1-5	many	-